Listed here are 26 T cell receptor beta chains from one sample, sequenced in a study of blood T cells in healthy people across ages. With a J-beta primer mix and a sample-barcoded 5' primer, a second PCR ran about 6 to 11 cycles. Via MiXCR, TCRdb re-called the 5' RACE reads, giving one row per CDR3 protein. The table lists around 780,000 distinct CDR3 sequences, approximately 53% of them singletons. Sample: blood. The source of these receptors is a man aged 35-49 years in good health.

The chain links TRBV21-1 to TRBJ1-4; the table's D call TRBD1 went unverified against the DNA. TRBV21-1 is recorded as a pseudogene. This CDR3 is built from 16 residues. The CDR3 DNA follows: TGTGCCAGCAGCAAGAGCAGGGCGGCAACTAATGAAAAACTGTTTTTT. Translating it yields CASSKSRAATNEKLFF.

This CDR3 reads CATREGLAGWEETQYF. DNA of the CDR3: TGCGCCACCCGTGAGGGACTAGCGGGATGGGAAGAGACCCAGTACTTC. The rearrangement links TRBV5-1 to TRBJ2-5, with 13 bases lining up with TRBD2. The V segment lost 9 bases and the J segment 3 bases; nucleotides outside the gene matches: 11. The CDR3 is 16 amino acids. CDR1 and CDR2 (germline): SGHRS, YFSETQ.

This clonotype came up a few times. The gene calls are TRBV28 and TRBJ1-2; no clear D. Germline V gene sequence: CDR1 MDHEN, CDR2 SYDVKM. The CDR3 extends over 17 amino acids. V was cut by 7 bases and J by 4 bases, with 25 bases left in between. For the CDR3, the DNA is TGTGCCAGCACCCCTGGATGGAGCGCACCCCTAAGCTATGGCTACACCTTC. Translating gives CASTPGWSAPLSYGYTF.

This chain connects TRBV27 to TRBJ2-2; 9 nucleotides agree with TRBD2. V trimming: 8 bases; J trimming: 8 bases; junction bases outside the gene matches: 3. CDR3 length equals 12 residues. The germline gives CDR1 MNHEY, CDR2 SMNVEV (reference sequence). For the CDR3, the DNA is TGTGCCAGCGGACTAGCGACTGGGGAGCTGTTTTTT. Its protein is CASGLATGELFF.

CDR3 in DNA: TGTGCCAGCAGCCGACCGGGACAGGGGCAAGAGACCCAGTACTTC. Encoded protein: CASSRPGQGQETQYF. The rearrangement joins TRBV7-9 to TRBJ2-7; 10 bases match TRBD1. The end of the DNA aligns better with TRBJ2-5, so the J call may be wrong. This CDR3 region has 15 residues. Germline-derived CDR1 and CDR2 are SEHNR and FQNEAQ (reference sequence).

This sequence joins TRBV29-1 and TRBJ2-3; a weak D match, TRBD1 (5 bases). The V gene's germline CDR1 is SQVTM and CDR2 ANQGSEA. The CDR3 length is 13 residues. V shed 3 bases and J shed 5 bases, with 12 bases lying between them. This CDR3 reads CSVDFRVGDTQYF. Written as DNA, the CDR3 is TGCAGCGTTGACTTCAGGGTGGGAGATACGCAGTATTTT.

This clonotype was picked up a small number of times. The chain uses TRBV2 and TRBJ2-5; TRBD2 matches 10 bases. Unmatched junction bases numbered 8, after V lost 6 bases and J lost 7 bases. The length of the CDR3 is 14 residues. CDR1 and CDR2 (germline): SNHLY, FYNNEI. The CDR3 coding sequence is TGTGCCAGCAGAGGGACTAGCGAGGTCGGGACCCAGTACTTC. The encoded protein is CASRGTSEVGTQYF.

The chain combines TRBV7-9 with TRBJ2-4; D call uncertain. The end of the DNA aligns better with TRBJ2-7, so the J call may be wrong. The CDR3 spans 14 residues. Germline V gives CDR1 SEHNR, CDR2 FQNEAQ (reference sequence). The CDR3 reads CASSVETSYVEQYF. In nucleotides, the CDR3 is TGTGCCAGCAGCGTCGAGACCTCGTACGTCGAGCAGTACTTC.

The chain joins TRBV27 to TRBJ2-1, with TRBD2 identical over 13 bases. V shed 6 bases and J 0 bases; nucleotides not matched to a gene: 8. This CDR3 is built from 18 residues. Germline V lookup: CDR1 MNHEY, CDR2 SMNVEV (reference sequence). The CDR3 DNA follows: TGTGCCAGCAGGGCGGGACTAGCGGGACCGAGCTCCTACAATGAGCAGTTCTTC. Translating it yields CASRAGLAGPSSYNEQFF.

This chain joins TRBV5-1 and TRBJ1-6; the match to TRBD1 covers 10 bases. The germline CDR1 and CDR2 sequences are SGHRS and YFSETQ. J gave up 5 bases and V 0 bases, and 5 bases lay outside the gene matches. CDR3 length equals 17 residues. This CDR3 reads CASSLEGQGFHNSPLHF. CDR3 DNA: TGCGCCAGCAGCTTGGAGGGACAGGGGTTTCATAATTCACCCCTCCACTTT.

V usage is TRBV20-1 and J usage is TRBJ2-1; D remains ambiguous. This CDR3 is built from 11 residues. With 5 bases removed from V and 4 bases from J, the gap between germline ends came to 6 bases. In germline, CDR1 is DFQATT, CDR2 SNEGSKA (reference sequence). The CDR3 DNA reads TGCAGTGCTCGAAGATACAATGAGCAGTTCTTC. Translating gives CSARRYNEQFF.

The chain employs TRBV20-1 and TRBJ2-1; 12 nucleotides line up with TRBD2. The CDR3 spans 17 residues. J was trimmed by 4 bases and V by 0 bases; bases with no gene match: 7. Germline V gene lookup returns CDR1 DFQATT and CDR2 SNEGSKA (reference sequence). The CDR3 bases are TGCAGTGCTAGAGACATACTAGCGGGGGGCCCATACAATGAGCAGTTCTTC. Its translation is CSARDILAGGPYNEQFF.

The chain uses TRBV5-1 and TRBJ2-5; D may be TRBD2 (5 bases). Trimming stripped 0 bases from V and 4 bases from J, with 10 bases between. The length of the CDR3 is 14 residues. Germline V gives CDR1 SGHRS, CDR2 YFSETQ. The CDR3 region has the DNA TGCGCCAGCAGCTTGGCATGGAGCGGAGAGACCCAGTACTTC. Its translation: CASSLAWSGETQYF.

The J gene is TRBJ2-7, the V gene TRBV10-3, with 13 bases aligning to TRBD2. Trimming removed 0 bases from V and 1 base from J; junction bases left unmatched: 6. The germline gives CDR1 ENHRY, CDR2 SYGVKD. This CDR3 region has 18 residues. DNA of the CDR3: TGTGCCATCAGTGAGTCGCGACTAGCGGGGGGTTCTTCCTACGAGCAGTACTTC. This codes for CAISESRLAGGSSYEQYF.

This clonotype was seen ten or more times. V is TRBV6-6 and J is TRBJ2-7; D possibly matches TRBD1 or TRBD2 (6 bases each). This CDR3 contains 15 residues. CDR1 is MNHNY and CDR2 is SVGAGI in the germline V gene (reference sequence). The ends were cut back, 7 bases at V and 1 base at J, with 17 bases in the middle. For the CDR3, the DNA is TGTGCCAGCACCGGAGGGGGGATTACGTCCTACGAGCAGTACTTC. Encoded protein: CASTGGGITSYEQYF.

The table lists this clonotype with a few counts. V usage is TRBV5-1 and J usage is TRBJ2-7; TRBD2 matches 8 bases. The trim removed 6 bases at V and 2 bases at J, leaving 7 bases unmatched. This CDR3 is 14 amino acids long. Germline CDR1 and CDR2: SGHRS and YFSETQ. CDR3 nucleotide sequence: TGCGCCAGCAAGAACGCGGGAGGCACCTACGAGCAGTACTTC. Protein product: CASKNAGGTYEQYF.

The V and J genes are TRBV7-2 and TRBJ1-2; D uncertain. Germline assignment: CDR1 SGHTA and CDR2 FQGNSA. Trimming stripped 5 bases from V and 6 bases from J, with 16 bases between. The length of the CDR3 is 14 residues. CDR3 sequence (DNA): TGTGCCAGCAGCCTCCGTAACGACCCCGATGGCTACACCTTC. It translates to CASSLRNDPDGYTF.

The chain links TRBV28 to TRBJ2-7; 10 bases line up with TRBD2. The CDR3 covers 15 residues. Per germline, CDR1 MDHEN and CDR2 SYDVKM. V was clipped by 5 bases and J by 6 bases; unmatched bases: 10. DNA for the CDR3: TGTGCCAGCAGTCTACGAACTAGCGGGAACAGCGAGCAGTACTTC. Its protein product is CASSLRTSGNSEQYF.

This rearrangement joins TRBV4-1 to TRBJ1-1, with TRBD1 matching over 7 bases. From germline, CDR1 is MGHRA and CDR2 YSYEKL. The junction had 15 bases not matched to a gene; V was cut back by 1 base and J by 4 bases. This CDR3 has 18 residues. The CDR3 nucleotides read TGCGCCAGCAGCCAAGTAGGGGGACAGAAGCGATGGTTCACTGAAGCTTTCTTT. Translated, it gives CASSQVGGQKRWFTEAFF.

V is TRBV7-9 and J is TRBJ2-6; D is uncertain. The CDR3 has 14 amino acids. CDR1 is SEHNR, CDR2 FQNEAQ, per germline (reference sequence). The germline V and J ends were trimmed by 1 base and 3 bases, with 4 bases remaining between them. The chain's CDR3 is CASSLGDGANVLTF. CDR3 DNA sequence: TGTGCCAGCAGCTTAGGGGATGGGGCCAACGTCCTGACTTTC.

This clonotype was observed a few times. V usage is TRBV5-6 and J usage is TRBJ1-5; perhaps TRBD1 as D (5 bases). Germline assignment: CDR1 SGHDT and CDR2 YYEEEE. Between the trimmed V and J ends, which lost 2 bases and 3 bases, there was a span of 9 bases. This CDR3 spans 14 amino acids. CDR3 coding DNA: TGTGCCAGCAGCTTACGACAGTACAATCAGCCCCAGCATTTT. Protein sequence: CASSLRQYNQPQHF.

The V gene is TRBV7-9, the J gene TRBJ2-1; 12 positions match TRBD2. V gave up 8 bases and J gave up 5 bases; unmatched junction bases: 7. From germline, CDR1 is SEHNR and CDR2 FQNEAQ (reference sequence). The CDR3 length is 15 residues. The CDR3 spells CASGKLAGGDNEQFF. In DNA, the CDR3 is TGTGCCAGCGGCAAACTAGCGGGAGGCGACAATGAGCAGTTCTTC.

The chain combines TRBV30 with TRBJ2-1, with TRBD2 matching over 12 bases. This CDR3 comprises 13 residues. J lost 7 bases, V lost 3 bases, and 1 base had no gene match. Per the germline V gene, CDR1 is GTSNPN and CDR2 is SVGIG (reference sequence). The CDR3 reads CAWRTSGGNEQFF. For the CDR3, the DNA is TGTGCCTGGAGGACTAGCGGGGGTAATGAGCAGTTCTTC.

With respect to this clonotype: An end of the junction differs from the germline gene, which may be a read error. J is TRBJ2-1 and V is TRBV5-6; no definite D call. CDR1 and CDR2 (germline): SGHDT, YYEEEE. The CDR3 runs 13 residues. CDR3 sequence (DNA): TGTGCCATCAGCTTCTGGAACTACAATGAGCAGTTCTTC. The encoded protein is CAISFWNYNEQFF.

The rearrangement uses TRBV2 and TRBJ2-1; 9 nucleotides match TRBD1. The CDR3 sequence is 14 residues long. Germline-derived CDR1 and CDR2 are SNHLY and FYNNEI. V trimming: 6 bases; J trimming: 5 bases; junction bases outside the gene matches: 5. As DNA, the CDR3 is TGTGCCAGCAGAACACAGGGGGCTCACAATGAGCAGTTCTTC. Protein product: CASRTQGAHNEQFF.

Worth noting for this clonotype: At one end the junction does not follow the germline gene, possibly because of a read error. This chain links TRBV3-1 with TRBJ2-1; weak D call: TRBD1 (6 bases). The CDR3 contains 16 residues. CDR1 LGHDT and CDR2 YNNKEL come from the germline V gene (reference sequence). The DNA of the CDR3 is TGTACCAGCAGCCAAGATATTCGGACAGACTACAATGAGCAGTTCTTC. It yields the protein CTSSQDIRTDYNEQFF.